These 19 T cell receptor beta chains originate from one sample sequenced in a study of T cell responses to AZD1222 COVID-19 vaccine. The assay was immunoSEQ multiplex PCR, and TCRdb's table has in-frame clones only and misses some. The sample includes 50,000 to 70,000 clones, 75% to 90% of them seen just once. The source material was peripheral blood, sampled 28 days after the second AZD1222 dose. These receptors came from an adult who received the AZD1222 COVID-19 vaccine.

The chain uses TRBV5-8 and TRBJ1-4; TRBD1 might be the D (5 bases). V lost 9 bases to trimming and J lost 7 bases, with 22 bases between them. Germline V gives CDR1 SGHTS, CDR2 YDEGEE. There are 15 residues in the CDR3. The CDR3 spells CAIAFRDREGEKLFF. In DNA, the CDR3 is TGTGCCATCGCATTCCGGGACCGGGAGGGTGAAAAACTGTTTTTT.

The rearrangement joins TRBV11-2 to TRBJ1-4, with TRBD1 identical over 7 bases. The germline V gene encodes CDR1 SGHAT and CDR2 FQNNGV. Trimming at V came to 3 bases and at J to 5 bases, leaving 3 bases not matched to a gene. The CDR3 is 14 residues long. The CDR3 loop reads CASSLGQPNEKLFF. The CDR3 DNA reads TGTGCCAGCAGCTTGGGACAGCCAAATGAAAAACTGTTTTTT.

This sequence joins TRBV7-2 and TRBJ2-5; 7 nucleotides agree with TRBD1. Trimming removed 5 bases from V and 9 bases from J; junction bases left unmatched: 9. The CDR3 is 13 residues long. Germline values: CDR1 SGHTA, CDR2 FQGNSA. CDR3 bases: TGTGCCAGCAGCCGATGGGCAACAGGGGCCCAGTACTTC. Translating it yields CASSRWATGAQYF. Together with reference TRBV7-2 and TRBJ2-5, the CDR3 gives the full variable domain: GAGVSQSPSNKVTEKGKDVELRCDPISGHTALYWYRQSLGQGLEFLIYFQGNSAPDKSGLPSDRFSAERTGGSVSTLTIQRTQQEDSAVYLCASSRWATGAQYFGPGTRLLVL.

V is TRBV5-4 and J is TRBJ2-7; TRBD1 agrees at 7 bases. There are 14 residues in the CDR3. Germline lookup yields CDR1 SGHNT and CDR2 YYREEE (reference sequence). Trimming at V came to 0 bases and at J to 6 bases, leaving 6 bases not matched to a gene. The CDR3 reads CASSLEQGLSEQYF. DNA of the CDR3: TGTGCCAGCAGCTTGGAACAGGGGTTGAGCGAGCAGTACTTC.

The chain links TRBV11-2 to TRBJ1-2; the D is unclear. The germline V and J ends were trimmed by 1 base and 4 bases, with 10 bases remaining between them. Germline V lookup: CDR1 SGHAT, CDR2 FQNNGV. The CDR3 is 14 residues long. The CDR3 is CASSLGAGSYGYTF. CDR3 DNA: TGTGCCAGCAGCTTAGGTGCGGGCAGCTATGGCTACACCTTC.

This rearrangement joins TRBV9 to TRBJ1-1; no clear D. This CDR3 contains 14 residues. Germline lookup yields CDR1 SGDLS and CDR2 YYNGEE. The V end lost 2 bases, the J end lost 0 bases, and 8 bases lay between the germline ends. The CDR3, as DNA: TGTGCCAGCAGCGTCGGACGGCTGAACACTGAAGCTTTCTTT. Amino acid sequence: CASSVGRLNTEAFF.

The V gene is TRBV10-2, the J gene TRBJ2-7; 8 nucleotides agree with TRBD1. The trim removed 3 bases at V and 3 bases at J, leaving 7 bases unmatched. The CDR3 is made up of 15 amino acids. Germline V gives CDR1 WSHSY, CDR2 SAAADI. The CDR3 protein is CASSDPAGGVYEQYF. CDR3 DNA sequence: TGCGCCAGCAGTGACCCCGCAGGGGGCGTCTACGAGCAGTACTTC.

V gene TRBV5-4 combines with J gene TRBJ2-3; 8 positions agree with TRBD2. Germline V gene lookup returns CDR1 SGHNT and CDR2 YYREEE (reference sequence). Trimming removed 9 bases from V and 5 bases from J; junction bases left unmatched: 8. This CDR3 region has 13 residues. The CDR3 DNA reads as TGTGCCACCTTACGGACTAGCCAAGATACGCAGTATTTT. It translates to CATLRTSQDTQYF. Using reference TRBV5-4 and TRBJ2-3 for the parts outside the CDR3, the full variable domain is ETGVTQSPTHLIKTRGQQVTLRCSSQSGHNTVSWYQQALGQGPQFIFQYYREEENGRGNFPPRFSGLQFPNYSSELNVNALELDDSALYLCATLRTSQDTQYFGPGTRLTVL.

This CDR3 is CASSEAPGNPYEQYF. The CDR3 DNA reads as TGTGCCAGCAGTGAAGCCCCGGGGAACCCCTACGAGCAGTACTTC. The rearrangement links TRBV6-1 to TRBJ2-7, with TRBD2 as a possible D gene (5 bases). Germline CDR1 and CDR2: MNHNS and SASEGT. The CDR3 contains 15 residues. V was trimmed by 0 bases and J by 2 bases, leaving 11 bases between them.

The chain uses TRBV10-3 and TRBJ1-2; 7 bases fit TRBD1. With 5 bases clipped from V and 2 bases from J, the junction kept 8 bases outside the gene matches. CDR3 length equals 15 residues. In germline, CDR1 is ENHRY, CDR2 SYGVKD. This CDR3 reads CAISWQGEANYGYTF. The CDR3 nucleotides are TGTGCCATCAGTTGGCAGGGGGAGGCGAACTATGGCTACACCTTC.

The chain carries TRBV28 and TRBJ2-7; TRBD2 might be the D (5 bases). Trimming cost V 9 bases and J 3 bases, with 18 bases left between them. The CDR3 contains 14 residues. CDR1 and CDR2 (germline): MDHEN, SYDVKM. The CDR3 DNA reads TGTGCCAGTTACCGCGGACTGAACATCTACGAGCAGTACTTC. Protein: CASYRGLNIYEQYF.

In this sample, this clone turned up a few times. This chain connects TRBV9 to TRBJ1-3; D may be TRBD1 (5 bases). Germline CDR1 reads SGDLS; CDR2 reads YYNGEE. With 4 bases removed from V and 6 bases from J, the gap between germline ends came to 20 bases. CDR3 length: 16 residues. CDR3 bases: TGTGCCAGCAGCCCCCGGGGGGGTTCTCAACCAAACACCATATATTTT. This translates into CASSPRGGSQPNTIYF.

The chain carries TRBV12-3 or TRBV12-4 and TRBJ2-5; D call uncertain. The CDR3 runs to 10 residues. V lost 7 bases, J lost 5 bases, and 5 bases lay in between. CDR3 residues: CASTGETQYF. CDR3 DNA: TGTGCCAGCACTGGGGAGACCCAGTACTTC.

The V and J genes are TRBV5-6 and TRBJ1-6, with D unclear. This CDR3 has 16 residues. Trimming took 0 bases from V and 0 from J, leaving 7 bases between them. The V gene's germline CDR1 is SGHDT and CDR2 YYEEEE. DNA for the CDR3: TGTGCCAGCAGCTTGGTCCCCAGCTCCTATAATTCACCCCTCCACTTT. Translated, it gives CASSLVPSSYNSPLHF. The full variable domain, in which reference TRBV5-6 and TRBJ1-6 provide the parts outside the CDR3, is DAGVTQSPTHLIKTRGQQVTLRCSPKSGHDTVSWYQQALGQGPQFIFQYYEEEERQRGNFPDRFSGHQFPNYSSELNVNALLLGDSALYLCASSLVPSSYNSPLHFGNGTRLTVT.

The CDR3 region is CASSQVTGSEQYF. The CDR3 DNA follows: TGTGCCAGCAGCCAAGTGACAGGGTCCGAGCAGTACTTC. This chain joins TRBV3-1 (or the pseudogene TRBV3-2) and TRBJ2-7; 7 nucleotides agree with TRBD1. Germline-derived CDR1 and CDR2 are LGHDT and YNNKEL (reference sequence). The CDR3 contains 13 residues. The V and J ends lost 1 base and 6 bases, in that order; junction bases with no gene match: 3.

The chain uses TRBV19 and TRBJ1-5; D unclear. Germline CDR1 and CDR2: LNHDA and SQIVND (reference sequence). V shed 6 bases and J shed 0 bases, with 3 bases lying between them. The length of the CDR3 is 12 residues. The CDR3 is CASRDSNQPQHF. CDR3 nucleotide sequence: TGTGCCAGTAGGGATAGCAATCAGCCCCAGCATTTT.

The CDR3 region is CASSVTGEPYEQYF. The CDR3 DNA sequence: TGTGCCAGCAGCGTGACAGGGGAGCCCTACGAGCAGTACTTC. The V call is TRBV9, the J call TRBJ2-7, with 8 bases lining up with TRBD1. CDR3 size: 14 residues. Germline CDR1 reads SGDLS; CDR2 reads YYNGEE. V shed 2 bases, J shed 2 bases, and the junction held 3 bases outside the gene matches.

This chain uses TRBV12-3 or TRBV12-4 with TRBJ2-1; D gene unclear. Trimming stripped 1 base from V and 14 bases from J, with 9 bases between. CDR3 size: 11 residues. Here the CDR3 DNA reads TGTGCCAGCAGTTTAGAAAGTGTGGAGTTCTTC. This codes for CASSLESVEFF.

This chain uses TRBV6-4 with TRBJ1-4, with 7 positions matching TRBD1. The germline gives CDR1 MRHNA, CDR2 SNTAGT. CDR3 size: 13 residues. J was trimmed by 8 bases and V by 5 bases; bases with no gene match: 5. CDR3 amino acids: CASSRQGLEKLFF. The CDR3, as DNA: TGTGCCAGCAGTAGACAGGGACTCGAAAAACTGTTTTTT.